This T cell receptor beta chain is from a study of T-cell memory formation after mild COVID-19. Germline CDR1 reads MNHEY; CDR2 reads SVGEGT. Trimming shortened V by 5 bases and J by 3 bases, and 14 bases separated the two germline ends. The CDR3 runs to 15 residues. In TCRdb, the 5' RACE reads were re-called with MiXCR into one record per CDR3 protein. The sample gives a few hundred thousand distinct CDR3 sequences, 16% of which show up once; roughly a fifth is in the top ten. The chain employs TRBV6-2 or TRBV6-3 and TRBJ1-5; D unclear. The sample consisted of PBMCs or a T cell subset sorted from them (not recorded which). The TCR originated in a man aged 18 to 30 who had mild COVID-19 (a few samples of this study predate the infection). Cell type and time point are not known. In DNA form, the CDR3 reads TGTGCCAGCAGTACGGCCGCACAGTCCAATCAGCCCCAGCATTTT. This gives the protein CASSTAAQSNQPQHF.